This T cell receptor (beta chain) was recovered during a study of T cell changes during pregnancy in multiple sclerosis (dated by TCRdb to the late 2010s). Broadly, across the study: The study looked at changes in the T cell repertoire across pregnancy in women with multiple sclerosis.

About this clone: Its antigen is currently not known. One base away there is no much larger clone; base qualities are not given.

Library preparation was by the immunoSEQ multiplex PCR assay. Sourced from immuneACCESS, this table was stored by TCRdb with only in-frame sequences that have V and J called. A share of the clones is absent; for the studies checked, an unresolved V gene accounts for under half, and the remainder has no known explanation. The sample table holds 40,000 to 60,000 clones, of which roughly 95% were seen once. The ten largest clones add up to around 0.31% of the sample. The origin of this receptor is a female donor with multiple sclerosis, enrolled in a pregnancy study. This specimen consisted of CD4+ T cells from peripheral blood mononuclear cells, obtained in the third trimester of pregnancy.

The nucleotide sequence is TGTGCCAGCAGCTTGCCCGCGAGCTCCTACGAGCAGTACTTC. Its protein product is CASSLPASSYEQYF. The V and J genes are TRBV5-6 and TRBJ2-7, with no confidently assigned D gene. V and J lose 1 base and 0 bases, and a span of 8 bases separates them. Reading the germline V gene gives CDR1 SGHDT and CDR2 YYEEEE. From its cysteine to its phenylalanine, the CDR3 spans 14 amino acids. Just the 42-base CDR3 DNA is kept, in frame starting at base 1. With the rest looked up from the reference TRBV5-6 and TRBJ2-7 genes rather than sequenced, the full variable domain is DAGVTQSPTHLIKTRGQQVTLRCSPKSGHDTVSWYQQALGQGPQFIFQYYEEEERQRGNFPDRFSGHQFPNYSSELNVNALLLGDSALYLCASSLPASSYEQYFGPGTRLTVT.